This is a list of T cell receptor beta chains from one sample in a study of response to subunit inactivated influenza vaccine. A single record per CDR3 protein comes from TCRdb applying MiXCR to the RT-PCR reads. This table has a few hundred thousand distinct CDR3 sequences, around 15% appearing once. The sequences come from PBMCs from blood, collected approximately 12 days after vaccination. The receptors here all came from a man aged 50 or older who received an inactivated influenza vaccine. The CDR3 runs from the conserved cysteine through the conserved F or W. D genes are given only for firm matches. Clone size is given for some rows only: seen once, a few or many times, or a class if the clone is expanded.

NA | many | TRBJ1-5 | TRBV28 | TGTGCCAGCACCGGCCCGGGAGGCAATCAGCCCCAGCATTTT | CASTGPGGNQPQHF
NA | few | TRBJ2-7 | TRBV20-1 | TGCAGTGCACCAGGACAGAATACCTACGAGCAGTACTTC | CSAPGQNTYEQYF
NA | NA | TRBJ1-1 | TRBV28 | TGTGCCAGCCTCCTGGAGGGAAAAGCTTTCTTT | CASLLEGKAFF
TRBD2 | NA | TRBJ2-3 | TRBV11-2 | TGTGCCAGCAGCCGGGGACTAGCGGGAGTCGGTACGCAGTATTTT | CASSRGLAGVGTQYF
TRBD1 | few | TRBJ2-3 | TRBV9 | TGTGCCAGCAGCGCAAGAGGACAGGGGGGAATGGATACGCAGTATTTT | CASSARGQGGMDTQYF
NA | NA | TRBJ1-2 | TRBV12-3/TRBV12-4 | TGTGCCAGCAGTTTTGAGGGAGGCTATGGCTACACCTTC | CASSFEGGYGYTF
NA | many | TRBJ1-5 | TRBV19 | TGTGCCACCTCCTCGACAGGCGTGGGTCAGCCCCAGCATTTT | CATSSTGVGQPQHF
NA | NA | TRBJ2-3 | TRBV29-1 | TGCAGCGTTGAAGATAACCAGCCTCCAGATACGCAGTATTTT | CSVEDNQPPDTQYF
NA | few | TRBJ1-5 | TRBV6-5 | TGTGCCAGCAGTTACTCGTGGGACAATCAGCCCCAGCATTTT | CASSYSWDNQPQHF
NA | NA | TRBJ2-3 | TRBV4-3 | TGCGCCAGCAGCCAACTACCCGCCCCAGCGGATCGCACAGATACGCAGTATTTT | CASSQLPAPADRTDTQYF
NA | few | TRBJ2-1 | TRBV20-1 | TGCAGTGCTAGCCCCGGCCGCAGGAGCTCCTACAATGAGCAGTTCTTC | CSASPGRRSSYNEQFF
NA | NA | TRBJ2-2 | TRBV19 | TGTGCCAGTAGTATCCCAGGACTTTCCGGGGAGCTGTTTTTT | CASSIPGLSGELFF
NA | few | TRBJ2-2 | TRBV5-4 | TGTGCCAGCAGCGAGACTAGGAACACCGGGGAGCTGTTTTTT | CASSETRNTGELFF
TRBD2 | few | TRBJ2-7 | TRBV6-2/TRBV6-3 | TGTGCCAGCAGTTACCTCCGGGGGGGCTCTTTTTACGAGCAGTACTTC | CASSYLRGGSFYEQYF
NA | NA | TRBJ1-4 | TRBV4-3 | TGCGCCAGCAGCCAAGATTTCTGGGCAGGTTCATCCCTACTGTTTTTT | CASSQDFWAGSSLLFF
NA | few | TRBJ2-1 | TRBV7-9 | TGTGCCAGCAGTCAACAGGGATTTAACAATGAGCAGTTCTTC | CASSQQGFNNEQFF
NA | NA | TRBJ1-6 | TRBV3-1 | TGTGCCAGCAGCCAGATAACAGCCGCCTCACCCCTCCACTTT | CASSQITAASPLHF
TRBD2 | NA | TRBJ2-1 | TRBV7-2 | TGTGCCAGCTCCTTAGGGAGGGTGACTAGCGGCGATGAGCAGTTCTTC | CASSLGRVTSGDEQFF
TRBD2 | NA | TRBJ2-3 | TRBV6-2/TRBV6-3 | TGTGCCAGCAGTTACTCGCTTCTAGCGGGGAACACAGATACGCAGTATTTT | CASSYSLLAGNTDTQYF
NA | NA | TRBJ2-2 | TRBV7-3 | TGTGCCAGCAGCTTAATGAGCGGGGAGCTGTTTTTT | CASSLMSGELFF
NA | many | TRBJ2-3 | TRBV5-1 | TGCGCCAGCAGCTCCGGACTAACAGATACGCAGTATTTT | CASSSGLTDTQYF
TRBD2 | few | TRBJ2-1 | TRBV3-1 | TGTGCCAGCGGGGGGACTAGCGGATACAATGAGCAGTTCTTC | CASGGTSGYNEQFF
TRBD2 | NA | TRBJ2-7 | TRBV28 | TGTGCCAGCAGTTTGGGGTGGCGGGGGGGTCGTCGGGACTACGAGCAGTACTTC | CASSLGWRGGRRDYEQYF
TRBD1 | many | TRBJ1-1 | TRBV28 | TGTGCCAGCATACAGGGGGTCACTGAAGCTTTCTTT | CASIQGVTEAFF
NA | NA | TRBJ2-3 | TRBV18 | TGTGCCAGCTCACCTTGGGCAGCCCACACAGATACGCAGTATTTT | CASSPWAAHTDTQYF
NA | NA | TRBJ2-7 | TRBV11-2 | TGTGCCAGCAGCCCCGTTAAGGTCTTGACCTACGAGCAGTACTTC | CASSPVKVLTYEQYF
NA | NA | TRBJ2-3 | TRBV27 | TGTGCCAGCAGTTCATTAGCTGGCCCAGATACGCAGTATTTT | CASSSLAGPDTQYF
TRBD2 | few | TRBJ2-3 | TRBV20-1 | TGCAGTGCTCCACTAGCGGCCTCCACAGATACGCAGTATTTT | CSAPLAASTDTQYF
NA | few | TRBJ2-1 | TRBV6-4 | TGTGCCAGCAGTGTGAGAGGCGGGCAAACCAATGAGCAGTTCTTC | CASSVRGGQTNEQFF
NA | few | TRBJ2-2 | TRBV5-6 | TGTGCCAGCAGCGTTGACAGGTCGAACACCGGGGAGCTGTTTTTT | CASSVDRSNTGELFF
TRBD1 | few | TRBJ2-7 | TRBV7-9 | TGTGCCAGCAGCTCAGGGGGCGACTCCTACGAGCAGTACTTC | CASSSGGDSYEQYF
TRBD2 | few | TRBJ2-5 | TRBV6-2/TRBV6-3 | TGTGCCAGCAGTTACCCGGCTGCGGGGGGGCAAGAGACCCAGTACTTC | CASSYPAAGGQETQYF
NA | NA | TRBJ1-5 | TRBV7-2 | TGTGCCAGCAGCTCGGACAGCTTGAATCAGCCCCAGCATTTT | CASSSDSLNQPQHF
NA | few | TRBJ2-1 | TRBV27 | TGTGCCAGCGCCGGGGGACGGAACTCCTACAATGAGCAGTTCTTC | CASAGGRNSYNEQFF
TRBD1 | NA | TRBJ2-5 | TRBV5-1 | TGCGCCAGCAGCGCCGGGACAGGGGCGCAAGAGACCCAGTACTTC | CASSAGTGAQETQYF
NA | few | TRBJ2-6 | TRBV25-1 | TGTGCCAGCAGGGACAGCTCTGGGGCCAACGTCCTGACTTTC | CASRDSSGANVLTF
NA | few | TRBJ2-2 | TRBV20-1 | TGCAGTGCTAGATTAGGGGCGAACACCGGGGAGCTGTTTTTT | CSARLGANTGELFF
NA | NA | TRBJ2-1 | TRBV30 | TGTGCCTGGAGTGTACAACTGGTCCAGTTCTTC | CAWSVQLVQFF
NA | NA | TRBJ1-1 | TRBV5-1 | TGCGCCAGCAGCTTGGCGGCAGGGATGGGCACTGAAGCTTTCTTT | CASSLAAGMGTEAFF
TRBD2 | NA | TRBJ2-3 | TRBV20-1 | TGCAGTGCTAGTGGGACTTATATCTCCGGGACTAGCGGGGCTAGCACAGATACGCAGTATTTT | CSASGTYISGTSGASTDTQYF
TRBD1 | few | TRBJ2-7 | TRBV11-2 | TGTGCCAGCAGCTTAGGAATCCGCGGGACAGGGGGCTCAAAAGAGCAGTACTTC | CASSLGIRGTGGSKEQYF
NA | NA | TRBJ2-2 | TRBV7-2 | TGTGCCAGCAGCTTAGAGGGGAACGGCGCCGGGGAGCTGTTTTTT | CASSLEGNGAGELFF
NA | NA | TRBJ2-7 | TRBV6-1 | TGTGCCAGCACCAAGGGACTTTCCTACGAGCAGTACTTC | CASTKGLSYEQYF
NA | NA | TRBJ2-2 | TRBV11-2 | TGTGCCAGCAGCCGAATGGGACTCCGGAGGGACACCGGGGAGCTGTTTTTT | CASSRMGLRRDTGELFF
NA | once | TRBJ2-5 | TRBV5-1 | TGCGCCAGCAGCTTTCCGGGGTCAGAGACCCAGTACTTC | CASSFPGSETQYF
TRBD1 | NA | TRBJ2-5 | TRBV5-1 | TGCGCCAGCAGCCAGGGACAGGGGAAGCAAGAGACCCAGTACTTC | CASSQGQGKQETQYF
NA | NA | TRBJ2-5 | TRBV6-2/TRBV6-3 | TGTGCCAGCAGTTATCTCCAGGGGGGAGTAGGAGAGACCCAGTACTTC | CASSYLQGGVGETQYF
NA | NA | TRBJ2-7 | TRBV7-9 | TGTGCCAGCAGCTCTATAGTCGGGACTCATTACTACGAGCAGTACTTC | CASSSIVGTHYYEQYF
NA | few | TRBJ1-5 | TRBV6-2/TRBV6-3 | TGTGCCAGCAGATGGGGGCCGAATAGCAATCAGCCCCAGCATTTT | CASRWGPNSNQPQHF
TRBD1 | NA | TRBJ2-7 | TRBV5-6 | TGTGCCAGCAGCTTGGGAGGGACAGGTCTATCCTACGAGCAGTACTTC | CASSLGGTGLSYEQYF
NA | NA | TRBJ2-2 | TRBV4-3 | TGCGCCAGCAGCCAAGTGCTGGCGGCGAACACCGGGGAGCTGTTTTTT | CASSQVLAANTGELFF